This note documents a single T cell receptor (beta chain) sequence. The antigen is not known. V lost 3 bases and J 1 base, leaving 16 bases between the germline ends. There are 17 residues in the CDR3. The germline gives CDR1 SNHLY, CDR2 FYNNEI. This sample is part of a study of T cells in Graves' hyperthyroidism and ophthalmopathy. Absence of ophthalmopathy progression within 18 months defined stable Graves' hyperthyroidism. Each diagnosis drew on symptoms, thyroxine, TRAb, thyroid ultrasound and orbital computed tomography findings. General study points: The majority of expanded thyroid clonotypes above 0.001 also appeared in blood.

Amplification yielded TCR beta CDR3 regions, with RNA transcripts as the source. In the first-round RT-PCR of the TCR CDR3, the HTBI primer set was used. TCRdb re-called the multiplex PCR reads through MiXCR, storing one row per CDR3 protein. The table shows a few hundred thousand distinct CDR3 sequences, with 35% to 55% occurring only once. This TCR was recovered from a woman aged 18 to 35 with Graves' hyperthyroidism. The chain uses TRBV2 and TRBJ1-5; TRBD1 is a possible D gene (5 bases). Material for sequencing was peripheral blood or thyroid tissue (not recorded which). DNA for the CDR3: TGTGCCAGCAGTGACGTATCACGACAGTGGAGCAATCAGCCCCAGCATTTT. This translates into CASSDVSRQWSNQPQHF.